These 26 T cell receptor beta chains were all obtained from the same sample, sequenced in a study of control samples from healthy donors and cancer patients (TCRdb year 2020). Library prep was done by the immunoSEQ multiplex PCR assay. TCRdb retrieved this table from immuneACCESS and kept in-frame rearrangements only. Not all clones are present; in checked studies, unresolved V genes account for under half, and no reason is known for the remainder. For this sample there are around 250,000 clones; almost 85% appear just once. About an eighth of the sample goes to the ten largest clones. Specimen: PBMCs. Receptors were obtained from a woman between 55 and 75 years old with lung cancer.

This chain uses TRBV5-1 with TRBJ2-7; D is uncertain. CDR3 length: 14 residues. Germline CDR1 SGHRS, CDR2 YFSETQ. Trimming took 0 bases from V and 4 from J, leaving 11 bases between them. CDR3 protein: CASSLDGTGYEQYF. In DNA form, the CDR3 reads TGCGCCAGCAGCTTGGACGGAACCGGGTACGAGCAGTACTTC. The full variable domain, rest sourced from reference TRBV5-1 and TRBJ2-7, is KAGVTQTPRYLIKTRGQQVTLSCSPISGHRSVSWYQQTPGQGLQFLFEYFSETQRNKGNFPGRFSGRQFSNSRSEMNVSTLELGDSALYLCASSLDGTGYEQYFGPGTRLTVT.

About this clone: Within the sample, other DNA sequences also encode this same CDR3. The chain couples TRBV5-1 to TRBJ2-7, with D possibly being TRBD1 (6 bases). This CDR3 is built from 14 residues. Trimming shortened V by 0 bases and J by 0 bases, and 7 bases separated the two germline ends. Germline V gene lookup returns CDR1 SGHRS and CDR2 YFSETQ. CDR3 protein: CASSLGTASYEQYF. The CDR3 coding sequence is TGCGCCAGCAGCTTGGGGACAGCCTCCTACGAGCAGTACTTC.

V and J are TRBV7-9 and TRBJ1-3; perhaps TRBD1 as D (6 bases). Germline-derived CDR1 and CDR2 are SEHNR and FQNEAQ (reference sequence). The V end was cut by 5 bases, the J end by 4 bases, with 18 bases between. CDR3 length: 16 residues. The CDR3 region is CASSPLSGALGNTIYF. CDR3 bases: TGTGCCAGCAGCCCCCTATCAGGGGCCTTGGGAAACACCATATATTTT.

The chain links TRBV10-3 to TRBJ2-6; TRBD1 matches 9 bases. The germline gives CDR1 ENHRY, CDR2 SYGVKD. V shed 3 bases, J shed 1 base, and the junction held 7 bases outside the gene matches. The CDR3 spans 18 residues. The CDR3 DNA sequence: TGTGCCATCAGTGAAACCGGGACAGGGTGGTCTGGGGCCAACGTCCTGACTTTC. The encoded protein is CAISETGTGWSGANVLTF.

CDR3 in amino acids: CASSAGLAGGTGELFF. The CDR3 DNA reads as TGTGCCAGCAGCGCGGGACTAGCGGGGGGGACCGGGGAGCTGTTTTTT. The chain has TRBV7-9 and TRBJ2-2; TRBD2 matches at 16 bases. The germline CDR1 and CDR2 sequences are SEHNR and FQNEAQ (reference sequence). This CDR3 comprises 16 residues. Trimming removed 5 bases from V and 5 bases from J; junction bases left unmatched: 2. The full variable domain, rest sourced from reference TRBV7-9 and TRBJ2-2, is DTGVSQNPRHKITKRGQNVTFRCDPISEHNRLYWYRQTLGQGPEFLTYFQNEAQLEKSRLLSDRFSAERPKGSFSTLEIQRTEQGDSAMYLCASSAGLAGGTGELFFGEGSRLTVL.

This CDR3 reads CASSVREWGEQFF. The CDR3 nucleotides read TGTGCCAGCAGCGTCCGGGAGTGGGGTGAGCAGTTCTTC. This chain connects TRBV9 to TRBJ2-1, with D perhaps TRBD2 (6 bases). Germline CDR1 is SGDLS and CDR2 is YYNGEE. V shed 2 bases and J shed 9 bases, with 12 bases lying between them. CDR3 length: 13 amino acids.

This clone was found a few times. V is TRBV29-1 and J is TRBJ2-1; 9 positions agree with TRBD1. Germline assignment: CDR1 SQVTM and CDR2 ANQGSEA. V gave up 6 bases and J gave up 4 bases; unmatched junction bases: 4. CDR3 length: 13 amino acids. The chain's CDR3 is CSVPGQGYNEQFF. CDR3 sequence (DNA): TGCAGCGTACCGGGACAGGGTTACAATGAGCAGTTCTTC.

CDR3 bases: TGTGCCAGCAGCGGGGGGCCTGACAATGAGCAGTTCTTC. Residues: CASSGGPDNEQFF. This chain connects TRBV7-3 to TRBJ2-1; D possibly uses TRBD1 or TRBD2 (6 bases each). V gave up 5 bases and J gave up 5 bases, with 10 bases separating them. The CDR3 has 13 amino acids. CDR1 and CDR2 (germline): SGHTA, FQGTGA.

The gene calls are TRBV6-2 or TRBV6-3 and TRBJ1-3, with TRBD1 identical over 7 bases. Germline values: CDR1 MNHEY, CDR2 SVGEGT. The CDR3 contains 15 residues. V lost 4 bases and J lost 0; bases outside the gene matches: 3. CDR3 nucleotides: TGTGCCAGCAGTTGGGGACAGAGCTCTGGAAACACCATATATTTT. Its protein is CASSWGQSSGNTIYF.

The chain combines TRBV5-1 with TRBJ2-3; 10 nucleotides match TRBD2. Trimming took 4 bases from V and 5 from J; bases not matched to a gene: 10. The length of the CDR3 is 16 residues. Germline-derived CDR1 and CDR2 are SGHRS and YFSETQ. The CDR3 here is CASSPGLAIVGDTQYF. In DNA form, the CDR3 reads TGCGCCAGCAGCCCGGGACTAGCGATCGTAGGAGATACGCAGTATTTT.

This rearrangement joins TRBV2 to TRBJ1-1, with a weak D call TRBD1 (5 bases). This CDR3 is 13 amino acids long. Germline V gene lookup returns CDR1 SNHLY and CDR2 FYNNEI. Trimming cost V 7 bases and J 5 bases, with 14 bases left between them. This CDR3 is CASNVDMRTEAFF. The CDR3 region has the DNA TGTGCCAGCAACGTGGACATGAGGACTGAAGCTTTCTTT.

The chain couples TRBV5-1 to TRBJ1-1, with 7 bases lining up with TRBD1. Germline V CDR1 and CDR2: SGHRS, YFSETQ. CDR3 length: 15 amino acids. Germline trimming cut 3 bases from V and 4 bases from J; bases unmatched to any gene: 9. CDR3 residues: CASSSTGAAGTEAFF. The CDR3 DNA follows: TGCGCCAGCAGCTCAACAGGGGCCGCGGGCACTGAAGCTTTCTTT.

The J gene is TRBJ2-3, the V gene TRBV9; TRBD2 matches 7 bases. The CDR3 extends over 15 amino acids. With V trimmed by 4 bases and J by 2 bases, 7 bases remained unmatched. The germline V gene encodes CDR1 SGDLS and CDR2 YYNGEE. CDR3 loop: CASSPVGTTTDTQYF. For the CDR3, the DNA is TGTGCCAGCAGCCCCGTCGGGACTACCACAGATACGCAGTATTTT.

CDR3 sequence reads: CASSLGQGDGGYTF. CDR3 nucleotide sequence: TGTGCCAGCAGCTTGGGCCAGGGAGACGGGGGCTACACCTTC. The J gene is TRBJ1-2, the V gene TRBV11-2, with D maybe TRBD1 (5 bases). The CDR3 consists of 14 residues. In germline, CDR1 is SGHAT, CDR2 FQNNGV. V was pared by 3 bases and J by 8 bases, with 16 bases between.

V usage is TRBV28 and J usage is TRBJ2-5; TRBD2 is a possible D gene (6 bases). The CDR3 length is 13 residues. V was clipped by 8 bases and J by 1 base, with 11 bases between them. Germline CDR1 and CDR2: MDHEN and SYDVKM. The CDR3 loop is CASGREIQETQYF. CDR3 DNA sequence: TGTGCCAGCGGGCGGGAAATCCAAGAGACCCAGTACTTC.

The rearrangement uses TRBV2 and TRBJ1-4; D may be TRBD1 (5 bases). The germline V and J ends were trimmed by 8 bases and 7 bases, with 14 bases remaining between them. The CDR3 has 13 residues. CDR1 SNHLY and CDR2 FYNNEI come from the germline V gene. CDR3 sequence (DNA): TGTGCCAGCGGGAGAGACAGTCTTGAAAAACTGTTTTTT. Translated: CASGRDSLEKLFF. The variable domain in full, completed from reference TRBV2 and TRBJ1-4, reads EPEVTQTPSHQVTQMGQEVILRCVPISNHLYFYWYRQILGQKVEFLVSFYNNEISEKSEIFDDQFSVERPDGSNFTLKIRSTKLEDSAMYFCASGRDSLEKLFFGSGTQLSVL.

The chain links TRBV18 to TRBJ2-7; D might be TRBD1 (5 bases). From germline, CDR1 is KGHSH and CDR2 LQKENI. V lost 6 bases to trimming and J lost 4 bases, with 13 bases between them. The CDR3 is 13 residues long. CDR3 sequence: CASSEGREYEQYF. CDR3 coding DNA: TGTGCCAGCTCGGAAGGCAGGGAATACGAGCAGTACTTC. Complete variable domain (other parts from reference TRBV18 and TRBJ2-7): NAGVMQNPRHLVRRRGQEARLRCSPMKGHSHVYWYRQLPEEGLKFMVYLQKENIIDESGMPKERFSAEFPKEGPSILRIQQVVRGDSAAYFCASSEGREYEQYFGPGTRLTVT.

V is TRBV5-1 and J is TRBJ2-7; D may be TRBD1 or TRBD2 (6 bases each). The CDR3 runs to 14 residues. CDR1 is SGHRS, CDR2 YFSETQ, per germline. V was cut by 0 bases and J by 6 bases, with 13 bases left in between. CDR3 protein: CASSLGGAQFEQYF. As DNA, the CDR3 is TGCGCCAGCAGCTTGGGGGGGGCTCAGTTCGAGCAGTACTTC.

This chain connects TRBV30 to TRBJ2-7; 8 bases align to TRBD1. The V and J ends lost 3 bases and 2 bases, in that order; junction bases with no gene match: 12. There are 16 residues in the CDR3. From germline, CDR1 is GTSNPN and CDR2 SVGIG (reference sequence). CDR3 bases: TGTGCCTGGAGCGCTTTAGGCAACAGGGGGGCCTACGAGCAGTACTTC. Protein sequence: CAWSALGNRGAYEQYF.

The chain joins TRBV5-1 to TRBJ2-4, with 15 bases identical to TRBD2. V dropped 3 bases and J dropped 7; count of bases not matched to a gene: 8. Germline loops: CDR1 SGHRS, CDR2 YFSETQ. CDR3 length equals 17 residues. The CDR3 coding sequence is TGCGCCAGCAGCTCGAACCCGGGGACTAGCGGGGGGAACATTCAGTACTTC. This translates into CASSSNPGTSGGNIQYF. Based on the CDR3 plus reference TRBV5-1 and TRBJ2-4, the full variable domain is KAGVTQTPRYLIKTRGQQVTLSCSPISGHRSVSWYQQTPGQGLQFLFEYFSETQRNKGNFPGRFSGRQFSNSRSEMNVSTLELGDSALYLCASSSNPGTSGGNIQYFGAGTRLSVL.

The CDR3 nucleotides are TGTGCCAGCAGCGATGGAGGCAGCTCCTATAATTCACCCCTCCACTTT. Encoded protein: CASSDGGSSYNSPLHF. The chain carries TRBV9 and TRBJ1-6; D unresolved. Per germline, CDR1 SGDLS and CDR2 YYNGEE. Between the trimmed V and J ends, which lost 3 bases and 0 bases, there was a span of 10 bases. The CDR3 is made up of 16 amino acids.

The V gene is TRBV10-3, the J gene TRBJ1-3; D may be TRBD1 (6 bases). The germline V gene encodes CDR1 ENHRY and CDR2 SYGVKD. The CDR3 runs 14 residues. V lost 4 bases, J lost 3 bases, and 10 bases lay in between. Here the CDR3 DNA reads TGTGCCATCAGTGGCCAGGGGATTGGAAACACCATATATTTT. The encoded protein is CAISGQGIGNTIYF.

This rearrangement joins TRBV5-1 to TRBJ2-5; 7 positions agree with TRBD1. V shed 1 base, J shed 4 bases, and the junction held 4 bases outside the gene matches. The CDR3 is made up of 14 amino acids. Germline V gene data show CDR1 as SGHRS and CDR2 as YFSETQ. The CDR3 region has the DNA TGCGCCAGCAGCTTGTCGGCAGGGGGAGAGACCCAGTACTTC. Protein sequence: CASSLSAGGETQYF.

The chain joins TRBV18 to TRBJ1-4; 8 bases align to TRBD1. The CDR3 is 15 amino acids. V shed 6 bases, J shed 1 base, and the junction held 4 bases outside the gene matches. CDR1 and CDR2 (germline): KGHSH, LQKENI. CDR3 in amino acids: CASSTGGGTNEKLFF. CDR3 DNA: TGTGCCAGCTCCACAGGGGGAGGAACTAATGAAAAACTGTTTTTT.

V and J are TRBV7-3 and TRBJ2-7, with TRBD1 matching over 7 bases. V shed 5 bases and J 3 bases; nucleotides not matched to a gene: 10. The germline V gene encodes CDR1 SGHTA and CDR2 FQGTGA. This CDR3 is built from 15 residues. The CDR3 DNA reads TGTGCCAGCAGCCCTGGGACAGCCGTTGGCTACGAGCAGTACTTC. Translation gives CASSPGTAVGYEQYF.

V and J are TRBV7-9 and TRBJ2-1; a weak D match, TRBD2 (5 bases). V was trimmed by 2 bases and J by 8 bases, leaving 7 bases between them. CDR1 and CDR2 from the germline V gene are SEHNR and FQNEAQ (reference sequence). CDR3 size: 12 residues. The CDR3 sequence is CASSLTRHEQFF. The DNA for the CDR3 is TGTGCCAGCAGCTTAACTAGACATGAGCAGTTCTTC.